This T cell receptor (beta chain) was captured in a study of T cells in Graves' hyperthyroidism and ophthalmopathy. TCR beta CDR3 regions were amplified from RNA. The HTBI primer set was used in a first-round RT-PCR of the TCR CDR3. TCRdb processed the multiplex PCR reads anew with MiXCR; each CDR3 protein has one entry. The table includes about 180,000 distinct CDR3 sequences, 15% to 20% detected once. This clonotype was seen at least ten times. Trimming left V 2 bases short and J 5 bases short, with 14 bases between. This CDR3 spans 15 amino acids. CDR1 is KGHDR and CDR2 is SFDVKD in the germline V gene. It was uncontrolled infection, other autoimmune disease, pregnancy or lactation that excluded patients.

This chain joins TRBV24-1 and TRBJ1-2, with D uncertain. Sequenced: blood. This TCR was sampled from a woman aged 45 to 65 with Graves' hyperthyroidism. As DNA, the CDR3 is TGTGCCACCAGTGATTCCGGACTGGGAAAATATGGCTACACCTTC. Translation gives CATSDSGLGKYGYTF.